Sequencing of this T cell receptor (beta chain) was carried out in a study of T cell responses to AZD1222 COVID-19 vaccine. V lost 4 bases to trimming and J lost 0 bases; unmatched junction nucleotides: 6. Germline loops: CDR1 SGHRS, CDR2 YFSETQ. The CDR3 contains 16 residues. TCRdb's copy holds only in-frame clones and misses some; the assay was immunoSEQ multiplex PCR. The sample holds about 81,000 clones, 80% to 95% seen once. The source was peripheral blood, collected 28 days after the second AZD1222 dose. The clonotype comes from an adult who received the AZD1222 COVID-19 vaccine. J is TRBJ2-2 and V is TRBV5-1; 7 bases are shared with TRBD2. The CDR3 sequence: CASSPRTSANTGELFF. The DNA for the CDR3 is TGCGCCAGCAGCCCTCGAACTAGCGCGAACACCGGGGAGCTGTTTTTT.